These 8 T cell receptor beta chains originate from one sample sequenced in a study of T cells in Graves' hyperthyroidism and ophthalmopathy. RNA transcripts provided the source from which TCR beta CDR3 regions were amplified. Researchers ran a first-round RT-PCR on the TCR CDR3 using the HTBI primer set. Each CDR3 protein gets one entry after TCRdb re-called the multiplex PCR reads with MiXCR. The table lists about 160,000 distinct CDR3 sequences, roughly 10% of them singletons. The sequenced sample consisted of blood. These receptors were taken from a young woman with Graves' hyperthyroidism that later progressed to Graves' ophthalmopathy.

This clonotype was found many times. The V call is TRBV12-3 or TRBV12-4, the J call TRBJ2-3; a possible D gene is TRBD1 (6 bases). Trimming cost V 1 base and J 4 bases, with 15 bases left between them. The CDR3 runs 16 residues. The CDR3 here is CASSLVGRGGADTQYF. The CDR3 region has the DNA TGTGCCAGCAGTTTAGTTGGCAGGGGTGGGGCAGATACGCAGTATTTT.

This clonotype was observed many times. This chain joins TRBV27 and TRBJ1-5; perhaps TRBD1 as D (6 bases). V lost 5 bases and J 7 bases, leaving 21 bases between the germline ends. The germline V gene encodes CDR1 MNHEY and CDR2 SMNVEV (reference sequence). The CDR3 totals 16 residues. CDR3 protein: CASSPTEAGARQPQHF. As DNA, the CDR3 is TGTGCCAGCAGTCCGACCGAGGCGGGGGCTAGACAGCCCCAGCATTTT.

This clonotype was seen ten or more times. The rearrangement joins TRBV20-1 to TRBJ2-4, with TRBD2 matching over 10 bases. Germline loops: CDR1 DFQATT, CDR2 SNEGSKA (reference sequence). Germline trimming cut 4 bases from V and 5 bases from J; bases unmatched to any gene: 8. The CDR3 loop spans 15 amino acids. CDR3 DNA sequence: TGCAGTGCTACCTTAAGCGGGGGGGGGCAAAACATTCAGTACTTC. This sequence encodes CSATLSGGGQNIQYF.

This clonotype was counted many times. The genes are TRBV6-1 and TRBJ2-7; D possibly matches TRBD1 or TRBD2 (5 bases each). The V end was cut by 4 bases, the J end by 4 bases, with 11 bases between. CDR3 size: 13 residues. The V gene's germline CDR1 is MNHNS and CDR2 SASEGT. The CDR3 is CASSVGAVYEQYF. The DNA of the CDR3 is TGTGCCAGCAGTGTCGGGGCCGTTTACGAGCAGTACTTC.

The V gene is TRBV2, the J gene TRBJ2-3; TRBD2 matches 8 bases. Trimming cost V 3 bases and J 4 bases; bases outside gene matches: 12. In germline, CDR1 is SNHLY, CDR2 FYNNEI. The CDR3 extends over 17 amino acids. CDR3 amino acids: CASSEVAGTLSADTQYF. In DNA form, the CDR3 reads TGTGCCAGCAGTGAGGTAGCGGGGACCCTTAGCGCAGATACGCAGTATTTT.

The V call is TRBV28, the J call TRBJ2-4, with 7 positions matching TRBD2. Germline V gene sequence: CDR1 MDHEN, CDR2 SYDVKM. CDR3 length equals 15 residues. J gave up 6 bases and V 0 bases, and 5 bases lay outside the gene matches. The CDR3 region is CASSLWSGGVNIQYF. CDR3 DNA: TGTGCCAGCAGTTTATGGTCGGGGGGAGTAAACATTCAGTACTTC.

This clonotype was seen at least ten times. For the CDR3, the DNA is TGTGCCAGCACCCAAAGCTGGACAGCGAACACCGGGGAGCTGTTTTTT. This translates into CASTQSWTANTGELFF. The gene calls are TRBV12-3 or TRBV12-4 and TRBJ2-2; D may be TRBD1 (6 bases). The length of the CDR3 is 16 residues. Trimming left V 7 bases short and J 0 bases short, with 15 bases between.

This clonotype came up many times. The rearrangement links TRBV20-1 to TRBJ1-1, with D perhaps TRBD1 (5 bases). Germline V gene sequence: CDR1 DFQATT, CDR2 SNEGSKA (reference sequence). The CDR3 consists of 13 residues. Trimming removed 1 base from V and 4 bases from J, with 10 bases in between. CDR3 residues: CSARVGVLTEAFF. CDR3 DNA: TGCAGTGCTAGAGTGGGGGTACTCACTGAAGCTTTCTTT.